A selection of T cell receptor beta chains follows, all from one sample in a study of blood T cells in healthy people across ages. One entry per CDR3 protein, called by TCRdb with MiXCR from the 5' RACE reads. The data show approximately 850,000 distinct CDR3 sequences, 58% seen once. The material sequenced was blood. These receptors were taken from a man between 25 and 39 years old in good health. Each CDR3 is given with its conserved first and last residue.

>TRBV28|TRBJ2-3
CASSRDRVDTDTQYF
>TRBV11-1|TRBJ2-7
CASSLAPTGYEQYF
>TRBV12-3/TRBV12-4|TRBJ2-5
CASSILSGRVETQYF
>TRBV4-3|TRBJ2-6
CASSQTGGANVLTF
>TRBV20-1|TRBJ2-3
CSARDRGWGDTQYF
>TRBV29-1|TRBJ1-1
CSVKQGVDTEAFF
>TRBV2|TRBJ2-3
CASRLMDGRYEQYF
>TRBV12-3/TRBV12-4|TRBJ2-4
CASSASGSKNIQYF
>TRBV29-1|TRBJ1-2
CSVEGIGGDYGYTF
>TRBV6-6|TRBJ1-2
CASSGGGGRGYTF
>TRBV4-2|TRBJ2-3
CASNQEIRDQADTQYF
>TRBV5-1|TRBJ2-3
CASSLVPGPDTQYF
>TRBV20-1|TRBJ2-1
CSAGKTSGGEQFF
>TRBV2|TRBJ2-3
CASLGLAVTDTQYF
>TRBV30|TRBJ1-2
CAWSSRGVGYTF
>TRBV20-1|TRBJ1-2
CSARDLGTGLRGYTF
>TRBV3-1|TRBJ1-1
CANSFGQSNTEAFF
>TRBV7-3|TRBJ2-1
CASSLAGTSVYNEQFF
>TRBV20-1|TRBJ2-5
CSASPPWGQETQYF
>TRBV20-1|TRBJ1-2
CSARGYTF
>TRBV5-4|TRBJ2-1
CASSKKTSVNEQFF
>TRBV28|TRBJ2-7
CASSSQGAGKYEQYF
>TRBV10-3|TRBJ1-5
CAISSSSPVNQPQHF
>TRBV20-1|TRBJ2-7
CSARRRTDTYEQYF
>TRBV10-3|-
CAISERSPRQETQFF
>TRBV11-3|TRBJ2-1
CASSPGGLINEQFF
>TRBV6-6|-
CASSYGGSMNYEQYF
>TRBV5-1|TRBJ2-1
CASSGLNYNEQFF
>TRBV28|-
CASGISQGVAYEQYF
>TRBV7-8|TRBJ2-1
CASSRTAGTTYNEQFF
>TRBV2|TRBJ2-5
CASSIGGQGWTQYF
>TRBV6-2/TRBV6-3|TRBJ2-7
CASRAIGTSGRWRDEQYF
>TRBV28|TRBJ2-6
CASHGQVANVLTF
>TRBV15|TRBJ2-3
CATSRDPLLSGLSTDTQYF
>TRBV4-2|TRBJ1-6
CASSQEGGSFYNSPLHF
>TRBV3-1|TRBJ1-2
CASSHLVGGYTF
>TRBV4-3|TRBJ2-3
CASSQDRGRGFRYTQYF
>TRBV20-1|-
CSARDLRSPYEQYF
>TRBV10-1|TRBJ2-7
CASSDRGTGPHEQYF
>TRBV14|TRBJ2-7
CASSRRLAEPRISYNEQYF
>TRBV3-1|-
CASTLQGQETQYF
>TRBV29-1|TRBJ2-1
CSGDRVAKYEQFF
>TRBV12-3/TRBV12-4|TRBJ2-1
CASSFAIGTSGLKSQFF
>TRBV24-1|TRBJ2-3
CATTNQDTQYF
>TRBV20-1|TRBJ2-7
CSARPSGIPTYEQYF
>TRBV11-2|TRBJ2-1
CASSLDPPLGTADNEQFF
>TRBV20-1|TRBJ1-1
CRGTGVKGTEAFF
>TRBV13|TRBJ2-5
CASSLGPGRKETQYF
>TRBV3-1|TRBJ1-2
CASSQLRGGGYTF
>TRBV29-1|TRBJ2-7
CSAGDRGASHEQYF
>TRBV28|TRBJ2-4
CASRWTGYDEQCF
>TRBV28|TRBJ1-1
CASSPSGVQAFF
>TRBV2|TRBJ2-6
CASSVARQGGISGANVLTF
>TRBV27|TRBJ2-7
CASSFGDSSSYEQYF
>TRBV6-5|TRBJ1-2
CASSYSPSNYGYTF